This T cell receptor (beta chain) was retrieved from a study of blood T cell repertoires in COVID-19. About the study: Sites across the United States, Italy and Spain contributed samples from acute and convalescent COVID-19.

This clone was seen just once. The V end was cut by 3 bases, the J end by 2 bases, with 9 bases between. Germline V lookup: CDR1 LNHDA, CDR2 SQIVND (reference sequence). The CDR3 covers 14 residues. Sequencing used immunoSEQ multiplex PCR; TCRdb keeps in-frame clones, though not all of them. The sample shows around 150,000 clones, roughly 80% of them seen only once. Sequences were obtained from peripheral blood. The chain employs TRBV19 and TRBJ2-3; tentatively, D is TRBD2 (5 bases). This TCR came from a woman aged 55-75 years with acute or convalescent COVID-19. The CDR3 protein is CASSIRAATDTQYF. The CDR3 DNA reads TGTGCCAGTAGTATTCGAGCGGCCACAGATACGCAGTATTTT.